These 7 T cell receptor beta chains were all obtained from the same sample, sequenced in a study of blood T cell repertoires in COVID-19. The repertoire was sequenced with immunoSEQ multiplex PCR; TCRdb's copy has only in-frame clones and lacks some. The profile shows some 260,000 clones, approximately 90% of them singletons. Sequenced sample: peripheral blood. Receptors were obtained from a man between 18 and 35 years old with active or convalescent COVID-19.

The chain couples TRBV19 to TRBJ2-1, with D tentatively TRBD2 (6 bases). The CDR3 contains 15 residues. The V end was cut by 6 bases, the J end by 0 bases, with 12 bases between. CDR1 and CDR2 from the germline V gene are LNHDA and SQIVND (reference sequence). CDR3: CASRAGGNSYNEQFF. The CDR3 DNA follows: TGTGCCAGTAGAGCGGGCGGCAACTCCTACAATGAGCAGTTCTTC.

CDR3 residues: CASSIRRTMNTEAFF. The DNA of the CDR3 is TGTGCCAGCAGCATCCGACGGACTATGAACACTGAAGCTTTCTTT. J is TRBJ1-1 and V is TRBV13; D unclear. The CDR3 runs to 15 residues. Germline V gene lookup returns CDR1 PRHDT and CDR2 FYEKMQ (reference sequence). Trimming left V 5 bases short and J 0 bases short, with 13 bases between.

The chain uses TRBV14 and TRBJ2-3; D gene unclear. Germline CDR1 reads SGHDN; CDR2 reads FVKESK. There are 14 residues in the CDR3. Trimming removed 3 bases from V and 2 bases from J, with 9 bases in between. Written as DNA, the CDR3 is TGTGCCAGCAGCCATTTATCGTTCACAGATACGCAGTATTTT. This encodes CASSHLSFTDTQYF.

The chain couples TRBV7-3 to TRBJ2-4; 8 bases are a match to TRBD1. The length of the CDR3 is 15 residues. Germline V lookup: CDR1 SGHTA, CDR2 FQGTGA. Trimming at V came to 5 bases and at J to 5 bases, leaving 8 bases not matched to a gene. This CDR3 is CASSRGGQGENIQYF. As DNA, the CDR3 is TGTGCCAGCAGCCGGGGTGGACAGGGAGAAAACATTCAGTACTTC. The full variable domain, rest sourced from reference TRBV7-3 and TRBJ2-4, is GAGVSQTPSNKVTEKGKYVELRCDPISGHTALYWYRQSLGQGPEFLIYFQGTGAADDSGLPNDRFFAVRPEGSVSTLKIQRTERGDSAVYLCASSRGGQGENIQYFGAGTRLSVL.

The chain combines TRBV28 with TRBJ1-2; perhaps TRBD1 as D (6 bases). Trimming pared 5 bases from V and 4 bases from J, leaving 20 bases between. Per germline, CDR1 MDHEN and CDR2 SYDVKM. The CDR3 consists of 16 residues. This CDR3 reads CASSPLTTGYPYGYTF. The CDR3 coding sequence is TGTGCCAGCAGTCCATTGACTACAGGGTATCCCTATGGCTACACCTTC.

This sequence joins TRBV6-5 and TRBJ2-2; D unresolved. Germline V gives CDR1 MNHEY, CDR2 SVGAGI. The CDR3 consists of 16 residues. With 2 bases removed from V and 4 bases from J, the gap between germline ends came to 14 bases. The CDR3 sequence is CASSYRLNRITGELFF. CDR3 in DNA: TGTGCCAGCAGTTACCGCTTGAACAGAATCACCGGGGAGCTGTTTTTT.

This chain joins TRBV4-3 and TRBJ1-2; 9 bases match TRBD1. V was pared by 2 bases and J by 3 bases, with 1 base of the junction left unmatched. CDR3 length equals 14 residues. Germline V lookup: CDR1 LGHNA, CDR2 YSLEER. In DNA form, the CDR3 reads TGCGCCAGCAGCCAATGGGACAGGGACTATGGCTACACCTTC. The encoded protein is CASSQWDRDYGYTF.